One sample yielded the 29 T cell receptor beta chains listed below, sequenced in a study of blood T cell repertoires in COVID-19. Generated by immunoSEQ multiplex PCR, the TCRdb table keeps only in-frame clones and is missing some. Of 150,000 to 180,000 clones in the sample, 76% were seen once. What was sequenced was peripheral blood. All receptors come from a woman of 80 years or more with acute or convalescent COVID-19.

The chain joins TRBV6-5 to TRBJ1-3; D ambiguous. Trimming took 2 bases from V and 3 from J, leaving 11 bases between them. The CDR3 sequence is 15 residues long. CDR1 is MNHEY and CDR2 is SVGAGI in the germline V gene. The CDR3: CASSYESGVGNTIYF. In DNA form, the CDR3 reads TGTGCCAGCAGTTACGAAAGCGGGGTTGGAAACACCATATATTTT.

This chain uses TRBV5-6 with TRBJ1-1; 8 positions match TRBD1. From germline, CDR1 is SGHDT and CDR2 YYEEEE. The ends lost 3 bases at V and 3 bases at J; junction bases unmatched: 13. This CDR3 region has 17 residues. As DNA, the CDR3 is TGTGCCAGCAGCTCTTACCTCCAGGGGGCACGGTACACTGAAGCTTTCTTT. Amino acids: CASSSYLQGARYTEAFF.

The chain is built from TRBV9 and TRBJ2-1, with 7 bases aligning to TRBD1. CDR3 length: 16 amino acids. From germline, CDR1 is SGDLS and CDR2 YYNGEE. Losses at the gene ends were 1 base for V and 8 bases for J; bases not matched to a gene: 12. CDR3 region: CASSVPGQTSLYEQFF. The CDR3 nucleotides read TGTGCCAGCAGCGTACCGGGACAGACTTCTTTGTATGAGCAGTTCTTC.

This chain joins TRBV5-4 and TRBJ2-1, with D perhaps TRBD1 (8 bases). The V end was cut by 3 bases, the J end by 4 bases, with 14 bases between. Germline lookup yields CDR1 SGHNT and CDR2 YYREEE (reference sequence). CDR3 length: 15 amino acids. The CDR3 reads CASSSTGGEYNEQFF. CDR3 in DNA: TGTGCCAGCAGCTCTACAGGGGGGGAATACAATGAGCAGTTCTTC.

The rearrangement links TRBV6-2 or TRBV6-3 to TRBJ2-2, with 9 bases lining up with TRBD2. The V and J ends lost 6 bases and 7 bases, in that order; junction bases with no gene match: 15. Per germline, CDR1 MNHEY and CDR2 SVGEGT. This CDR3 is built from 17 residues. DNA of the CDR3: TGTGCCAGCAGCCGGATGACTAGCGGAAGGCTCATCGGGGAGCTGTTTTTT. Protein sequence: CASSRMTSGRLIGELFF.

The chain has TRBV7-9 and TRBJ1-3; a possible D gene is TRBD1 (6 bases). From germline, CDR1 is SEHNR and CDR2 FQNEAQ (reference sequence). V dropped 6 bases and J dropped 3 bases, with 9 bases sitting between them. The CDR3 is 13 residues long. The CDR3 bases are TGTGCCAGCAGTACAGGGTATGGAAACACCATATATTTT. This encodes CASSTGYGNTIYF.

The chain links TRBV19 to TRBJ1-3, with D possibly being TRBD1 (5 bases). This CDR3 contains 16 residues. V gave up 0 bases and J gave up 4 bases, with 13 bases separating them. Germline CDR1 and CDR2: LNHDA and SQIVND (reference sequence). The CDR3 is CASSIDRVSAGNTIYF. For the CDR3, the DNA is TGTGCCAGTAGTATAGACAGGGTCTCGGCGGGAAACACCATATATTTT. The whole variable domain, remainder taken from reference TRBV19 and TRBJ1-3, is DGGITQSPKYLFRKEGQNVTLSCEQNLNHDAMYWYRQDPGQGLRLIYYSQIVNDFQKGDIAEGYSVSREKKESFPLTVTSAQKNPTAFYLCASSIDRVSAGNTIYFGEGSWLTVV.

The chain joins TRBV18 to TRBJ1-6; 7 nucleotides match TRBD1. CDR1 is KGHSH and CDR2 is LQKENI in the germline V gene. This CDR3 is 14 amino acids long. The V gene end was trimmed by 5 bases and the J gene end by 7 bases; junction bases not matched to a gene: 5. The CDR3, as DNA: TGTGCCAGCTCAAAGGGGGCAGGCAATTCACCCCTCCACTTT. Translation gives CASSKGAGNSPLHF.

V is TRBV19 and J is TRBJ1-2, with a tentative D call TRBD1 (6 bases). CDR3 length: 13 residues. CDR1 LNHDA and CDR2 SQIVND come from the germline V gene (reference sequence). Between the trimmed V and J ends, which lost 8 bases and 4 bases, there was a span of 14 bases. In DNA, the CDR3 is TGTGCCAGTCAGGTGGGGACAAGCTATGGCTACACCTTC. This codes for CASQVGTSYGYTF. The full variable domain, its missing parts supplied by reference TRBV19 and TRBJ1-2, is DGGITQSPKYLFRKEGQNVTLSCEQNLNHDAMYWYRQDPGQGLRLIYYSQIVNDFQKGDIAEGYSVSREKKESFPLTVTSAQKNPTAFYLCASQVGTSYGYTFGSGTRLTVV.

V and J are TRBV6-5 and TRBJ1-1; 8 bases fit TRBD1. The junction had 7 bases not matched to a gene; V was cut back by 6 bases and J by 1 base. The CDR3 has 15 residues. CDR1 and CDR2 (germline): MNHEY, SVGAGI. The DNA for the CDR3 is TGTGCCAGCAGGGCCGAGACAGGGGAGAACACTGAAGCTTTCTTT. As protein: CASRAETGENTEAFF.

The chain joins TRBV12-2 to TRBJ1-2; the tabulated D call, TRBD1, remains unverified against the DNA. TRBV12-2 is a pseudogene. This CDR3 comprises 15 residues. The chain's CDR3 is CASRFHRVRDYGYTF. The CDR3 region has the DNA TGTGCAAGTCGCTTTCACAGGGTTAGGGACTATGGCTACACCTTC.

The V gene is TRBV19, the J gene TRBJ2-1, with 12 bases fitting TRBD1. Germline V lookup: CDR1 LNHDA, CDR2 SQIVND (reference sequence). The CDR3 extends over 14 amino acids. V lost 3 bases and J lost 12; bases outside the gene matches: 6. The CDR3 nucleotides are TGTGCCAGTAGTATGGGACAGGGGGCTATGGGGCAGTTCTTC. Its translation is CASSMGQGAMGQFF.

This clone was seen only a few times. The chain carries TRBV19 and TRBJ2-7; 8 bases are a match to TRBD1. The CDR3 is made up of 16 amino acids. The germline CDR1 and CDR2 sequences are LNHDA and SQIVND (reference sequence). With 5 bases clipped from V and 3 bases from J, the junction kept 12 bases outside the gene matches. CDR3 DNA: TGTGCCAGTAGTTCGCGGGCGCAGGGGGCGATCTACGAGCAGTACTTC. Translating it yields CASSSRAQGAIYEQYF. Complete variable domain (other parts from reference TRBV19 and TRBJ2-7): DGGITQSPKYLFRKEGQNVTLSCEQNLNHDAMYWYRQDPGQGLRLIYYSQIVNDFQKGDIAEGYSVSREKKESFPLTVTSAQKNPTAFYLCASSSRAQGAIYEQYFGPGTRLTVT.

This chain links TRBV10-1 with TRBJ2-1; 15 bases are a match to TRBD2. The V gene end was trimmed by 4 bases and the J gene end by 9 bases; junction bases not matched to a gene: 7. This CDR3 spans 16 amino acids. Germline-derived CDR1 and CDR2 are WNHNN and SYGVQD (reference sequence). This chain's CDR3 is CASSVGGLAGGTEQFF. CDR3 nucleotide sequence: TGCGCCAGCAGTGTCGGGGGACTAGCGGGAGGAACTGAGCAGTTCTTC.

This clone was picked up one time. The J gene is TRBJ2-1, the V gene TRBV6-2 or TRBV6-3; D is perhaps TRBD2 (5 bases). The CDR3 has 16 residues. In germline, CDR1 is MNHEY, CDR2 SVGEGT. The germline V and J ends were trimmed by 2 bases and 4 bases, with 15 bases remaining between them. The CDR3: CASSYETIPPYNEQFF. For the CDR3, the DNA is TGTGCCAGCAGTTACGAGACTATTCCCCCGTACAATGAGCAGTTCTTC.

The chain combines TRBV15 with TRBJ2-3, with 9 nucleotides matching TRBD2. CDR1 and CDR2 from the germline V gene are LNHNV and YYDKDF (reference sequence). This CDR3 comprises 15 residues. V trimming: 0 bases; J trimming: 7 bases; junction bases outside the gene matches: 5. Here the CDR3 reads CATSREASGDYTQYF. For the CDR3, the DNA is TGTGCCACCAGCAGAGAGGCTAGCGGGGACTATACGCAGTATTTT.

The gene calls are TRBV4-3 and TRBJ1-2; D perhaps matches TRBD1 (5 bases). CDR1 and CDR2 (germline): LGHNA, YSLEER. The CDR3 sequence is 15 residues long. V was trimmed by 0 bases and J by 5 bases, leaving 13 bases between them. The CDR3 nucleotides are TGCGCCAGCAGCCAAGAGCAGGGTCTCGAGTATGGCTACACCTTC. Encoded protein: CASSQEQGLEYGYTF.

V usage is TRBV10-3 and J usage is TRBJ1-5; D possibly corresponds to TRBD1 (6 bases). The CDR3 totals 17 residues. Germline V lookup: CDR1 ENHRY, CDR2 SYGVKD. Trimming pared 3 bases from V and 0 bases from J, leaving 15 bases between. Here the CDR3 DNA reads TGTGCCATCAGTGACGCGGGAGGGGGGTATAGCAATCAGCCCCAGCATTTT. Translated: CAISDAGGGYSNQPQHF.

The chain employs TRBV7-9 and TRBJ1-1; the D gene is possibly TRBD1 (6 bases). Trimming took 5 bases from V and 9 from J, leaving 22 bases between them. The CDR3 spans 15 residues. Germline CDR1 is SEHNR and CDR2 is FQNEAQ (reference sequence). CDR3 nucleotide sequence: TGTGCCAGCAGCCCAGCAGGGGTTCCTGGGGGACAAGCTTTCTTT. The encoded protein is CASSPAGVPGGQAFF. Together with reference TRBV7-9 and TRBJ1-1, the CDR3 gives the full variable domain: DTGVSQNPRHKITKRGQNVTFRCDPISEHNRLYWYRQTLGQGPEFLTYFQNEAQLEKSRLLSDRFSAERPKGSFSTLEIQRTEQGDSAMYLCASSPAGVPGGQAFFGQGTRLTVV.

This chain links TRBV6-6 with TRBJ1-5; TRBD1 matches 7 bases. After removal of 7 bases from V and 7 bases from J, the junction contained 7 bases not matched to a gene. The length of the CDR3 is 13 residues. The V gene's germline CDR1 is MNHNY and CDR2 SVGAGI (reference sequence). The CDR3 loop is CASIQGSGQPQHF. CDR3 sequence (DNA): TGTGCCAGCATACAGGGGTCGGGACAGCCCCAGCATTTT.

This sequence joins TRBV18 and TRBJ1-1; D may be TRBD1 (5 bases). CDR1 KGHSH and CDR2 LQKENI come from the germline V gene. Trimming removed 1 base at V and 7 bases at J, with 10 bases between. This CDR3 has 13 residues. CDR3 in amino acids: CASSPLGGNEAFF. In DNA form, the CDR3 reads TGTGCCAGCTCACCACTGGGGGGAAATGAAGCTTTCTTT.

The V and J genes are TRBV19 and TRBJ2-7; TRBD1 matches at 8 bases. V shed 5 bases and J 7 bases; nucleotides not matched to a gene: 13. The germline V gene encodes CDR1 LNHDA and CDR2 SQIVND (reference sequence). This CDR3 spans 15 amino acids. The CDR3 here is CASSALDRDLGEQYF. CDR3 nucleotide sequence: TGTGCCAGTAGTGCCCTGGACAGGGATCTAGGGGAGCAGTACTTC.

The rearrangement links TRBV5-6 to TRBJ1-3; D perhaps matches TRBD1 (5 bases). CDR1 is SGHDT, CDR2 YYEEEE, per germline. The CDR3 covers 13 residues. Trimming took off 3 bases at V and 6 bases at J, with 10 bases between the two ends. CDR3 sequence: CASSSGGENTIYF. The CDR3 coding sequence is TGTGCCAGCAGCTCAGGAGGGGAAAACACCATATATTTT.

This rearrangement joins TRBV15 to TRBJ2-5; D is perhaps TRBD2 (6 bases). Germline V lookup: CDR1 LNHNV, CDR2 YYDKDF (reference sequence). Between the trimmed V and J ends, which lost 3 bases and 5 bases, there was a span of 22 bases. This CDR3 comprises 17 residues. CDR3 nucleotide sequence: TGTGCCACCAGCAGTCCGGAGGGGCAGACACTGCTGGAGACCCAGTACTTC. Translating it yields CATSSPEGQTLLETQYF.

The table lists this clone with a count of one. The V call is TRBV19, the J call TRBJ2-7; a weak D match, TRBD1 (5 bases). The CDR3 extends over 13 amino acids. V was pared by 5 bases and J by 1 base, with 9 bases between. The germline V gene has CDR1 LNHDA and CDR2 SQIVND (reference sequence). CDR3 in amino acids: CASSETASYEQYF. CDR3 in DNA: TGTGCCAGTAGTGAGACAGCTTCCTACGAGCAGTACTTC.

The CDR3 reads CASSPPPGNTEAFF. In DNA, the CDR3 is TGTGCCAGCAGTCCCCCCCCGGGGAACACTGAAGCTTTCTTT. This rearrangement joins TRBV6-5 to TRBJ1-1; D gene uncertain. Germline CDR1 is MNHEY and CDR2 is SVGAGI. CDR3 length equals 14 residues. Trimming took off 5 bases at V and 1 base at J, with 11 bases between the two ends.

This clone was recorded a few times. The chain couples TRBV19 to TRBJ1-1, with a tentative D call TRBD1 (5 bases). CDR3 size: 16 residues. Germline lookup yields CDR1 LNHDA and CDR2 SQIVND (reference sequence). The V and J ends lost 4 bases and 0 bases respectively, with 15 bases between them. CDR3 sequence reads: CASSKRQNLMNTEAFF. The CDR3 DNA reads as TGTGCCAGTAGTAAGAGACAGAATCTAATGAACACTGAAGCTTTCTTT.

This rearrangement joins TRBV11-3 to TRBJ2-1, with D possibly TRBD1 on 6 matching bases. There are 13 residues in the CDR3. Per the germline V gene, CDR1 is SGHNT and CDR2 is YENEEA. The germline V and J ends were trimmed by 4 bases and 5 bases, with 9 bases remaining between them. Here the CDR3 reads CASSSGQNNEQFF. The CDR3 nucleotides read TGTGCCAGCAGCTCAGGACAGAACAATGAGCAGTTCTTC.

This sequence joins TRBV11-2 and TRBJ2-3, with 8 nucleotides matching TRBD1. This CDR3 has 15 amino acids. The junction had 7 bases not matched to a gene; V was cut back by 2 bases and J by 6 bases. The germline CDR1 and CDR2 sequences are SGHAT and FQNNGV. Here the CDR3 reads CASSLPGQALDTQYF. DNA of the CDR3: TGTGCCAGCAGCTTACCGGGACAGGCCCTGGATACGCAGTATTTT.